The 23 T cell receptor beta chains in this list originate from one sample, sequenced in a study of cytomegalovirus exposure and HLA in healthy donors. Only in-frame clones appear in the TCRdb table, and some are missing; sequencing was by immunoSEQ multiplex PCR. The sample has over 75,000 clones, around 90% seen once. The sample taken for sequencing was PBMCs. The receptor source for this set is a man aged 25-45 years in good health and CMV-seronegative.

The chain recombines TRBV2 with TRBJ2-5; 8 bases align to TRBD2. Losses at the gene ends were 6 bases for V and 4 bases for J; bases not matched to a gene: 4. CDR1 SNHLY and CDR2 FYNNEI come from the germline V gene. This CDR3 comprises 13 residues. CDR3 in amino acids: CASRGLAGETQYF. The CDR3 DNA sequence: TGTGCCAGCAGGGGCCTAGCGGGAGAGACCCAGTACTTC.

The V gene is TRBV11-3, the J gene TRBJ1-6, with unresolved D. The ends were cut back, 0 bases at V and 7 bases at J, with 4 bases in the middle. Germline V lookup: CDR1 SGHNT, CDR2 YENEEA. The CDR3 runs 13 residues. The CDR3 here is CASSLEENSPLHF. For the CDR3, the DNA is TGTGCCAGCAGCTTAGAGGAGAATTCACCCCTCCACTTT.

The V gene is TRBV6-4, the J gene TRBJ2-4, with a possible D match to TRBD2 (7 bases). CDR1 is MRHNA, CDR2 SNTAGT, per germline. This CDR3 is built from 14 residues. V lost 8 bases and J lost 0, with 11 bases in between. CDR3 residues: CASARGGAKNIQYF. CDR3 coding DNA: TGTGCCAGCGCGAGGGGGGGAGCCAAAAACATTCAGTACTTC.

The V gene is TRBV27, the J gene TRBJ2-1; 10 bases are a match to TRBD2. This CDR3 has 14 residues. Germline-derived CDR1 and CDR2 are MNHEY and SMNVEV (reference sequence). Trimming removed 7 bases from V and 5 bases from J; junction bases left unmatched: 5. CDR3 residues: CASKRTSGHNEQFF. CDR3 nucleotide sequence: TGTGCCAGCAAAAGGACTAGCGGACACAATGAGCAGTTCTTC.

The gene calls are TRBV11-2 and TRBJ2-7; TRBD1 matches at 7 bases. The trim removed 2 bases at V and 3 bases at J, leaving 7 bases unmatched. From germline, CDR1 is SGHAT and CDR2 FQNNGV. The CDR3 is 15 residues long. CDR3 bases: TGTGCCAGCAGCTTAAGGACAGGAGAAAGCTACGAGCAGTACTTC. This encodes CASSLRTGESYEQYF.

The rearrangement joins TRBV6-5 to TRBJ2-4; 7 bases are a match to TRBD1. The CDR3 covers 14 residues. Per germline, CDR1 MNHEY and CDR2 SVGAGI. V shed 6 bases and J 9 bases; nucleotides not matched to a gene: 11. CDR3 residues: CASSGTGQYSIQYF. CDR3 sequence (DNA): TGTGCCAGCAGCGGAACGGGACAGTATAGCATTCAGTACTTC.

V is TRBV23-1 and J is TRBJ2-2, with D tentatively TRBD2 (6 bases). TRBV23-1 has ORF status, its function being uncertain. V gave up 8 bases and J gave up 3 bases, with 25 bases separating them. CDR3 size: 18 residues. The CDR3 bases are TGCGCCAGCTGGGAGGTAAAGCAGCCCAAGGACGACACCGGGGAGCTGTTTTTT. The encoded protein is CASWEVKQPKDDTGELFF.

V gene TRBV7-9 combines with J gene TRBJ1-3; D not resolved. The CDR3 loop spans 14 amino acids. Between the trimmed V and J ends, which lost 5 bases and 2 bases, there was a span of 10 bases. Germline values: CDR1 SEHNR, CDR2 FQNEAQ (reference sequence). The CDR3 DNA follows: TGTGCCAGCAGCCCGGGTGCGACTGGAAACACCATATATTTT. Encoded protein: CASSPGATGNTIYF.

V is TRBV4-1 and J is TRBJ2-3; 7 positions agree with TRBD2. J gave up 2 bases and V 2 bases, and 16 bases lay outside the gene matches. Germline loops: CDR1 MGHRA, CDR2 YSYEKL. This CDR3 has 19 residues. The CDR3 region is CASSQSIPSTAGSTDTQYF. The CDR3 DNA follows: TGCGCCAGCAGCCAATCTATCCCCAGCACAGCGGGGTCCACAGATACGCAGTATTTT.

This sequence joins TRBV9 and TRBJ1-1; no reliable D call. Per the germline V gene, CDR1 is SGDLS and CDR2 is YYNGEE. Trimming removed 1 base at V and 1 base at J, with 5 bases between. The CDR3 consists of 13 residues. In DNA, the CDR3 is TGTGCCAGCAGCGTACGGGGGAACACTGAAGCTTTCTTT. As protein: CASSVRGNTEAFF.

The gene calls are TRBV5-8 and TRBJ2-5; tentatively, D is TRBD1 (6 bases). CDR3 size: 16 residues. From germline, CDR1 is SGHTS and CDR2 YDEGEE. Trimming cost V 2 bases and J 5 bases, with 19 bases left between them. CDR3 sequence: CASSFPPDRRMETQYF. The CDR3 nucleotides read TGTGCCAGCAGCTTTCCCCCTGACAGGCGGATGGAGACCCAGTACTTC.

This clone was counted a single time. The gene calls are TRBV9 and TRBJ2-7, with TRBD1 identical over 9 bases. After removal of 0 bases from V and 6 bases from J, the junction contained 7 bases not matched to a gene. The germline gives CDR1 SGDLS, CDR2 YYNGEE. CDR3 length equals 15 residues. The CDR3 DNA reads as TGTGCCAGCAGCGTAGAGGACAGGGGACCCCTCGAGCAGTACTTC. Residues: CASSVEDRGPLEQYF. The complete variable domain, with remaining parts taken from reference TRBV9 and TRBJ2-7, reads DSGVTQTPKHLITATGQRVTLRCSPRSGDLSVYWYQQSLDQGLQFLIQYYNGEERAKGNILERFSAQQFPDLHSELNLSSLELGDSALYFCASSVEDRGPLEQYFGPGTRLTVT.

V gene TRBV19 combines with J gene TRBJ1-1, with 11 bases aligning to TRBD1. The length of the CDR3 is 16 residues. Germline V gene sequence: CDR1 LNHDA, CDR2 SQIVND (reference sequence). J lost 1 base, V lost 3 bases, and 4 bases had no gene match. DNA for the CDR3: TGTGCCAGTAGTATGGTGGGGACAGGGGGGAACACTGAAGCTTTCTTT. Translating gives CASSMVGTGGNTEAFF.

This clone appeared a single time. This rearrangement joins TRBV5-1 to TRBJ2-7; TRBD2 matches 9 bases. The J segment lost 1 base and the V segment lost 4 bases, leaving 3 bases of the junction unmatched. This CDR3 contains 14 residues. Germline-derived CDR1 and CDR2 are SGHRS and YFSETQ. The CDR3: CASSHSGSSYEQYF. In nucleotides, the CDR3 is TGCGCCAGCAGCCATAGCGGGAGTTCCTACGAGCAGTACTTC.

The chain combines TRBV25-1 with TRBJ1-2, with D unclear. Germline V gene sequence: CDR1 MGHDK, CDR2 SYGVNS. Trimming took 5 bases from V and 4 from J, leaving 8 bases between them. CDR3 size: 12 residues. In nucleotides, the CDR3 is TGTGCCAGCAGTAAAAGGAGCTATGGCTACACCTTC. Translated: CASSKRSYGYTF.

This clone was seen just once. This chain links TRBV28 with TRBJ2-4; 8 bases map to TRBD2. Germline values: CDR1 MDHEN, CDR2 SYDVKM. V was pared by 7 bases and J by 3 bases, with 8 bases of the junction left unmatched. This CDR3 has 15 residues. CDR3 in DNA: TGTGCCAGCACTCTTAGCGGGACCTACAAAAACATTCAGTACTTC. Translation: CASTLSGTYKNIQYF.

The chain couples TRBV6-6 to TRBJ2-7, with a tentative D call TRBD2 (6 bases). V gave up 6 bases and J gave up 4 bases, with 16 bases separating them. CDR1 MNHNY and CDR2 SVGAGI come from the germline V gene (reference sequence). The CDR3 is made up of 14 amino acids. DNA for the CDR3: TGTGCCAGCAGCTCTGACGGGAGTCAGTACGAGCAGTACTTC. Residues: CASSSDGSQYEQYF.

This chain connects TRBV28 to TRBJ2-5, with TRBD2 matching over 14 bases. The germline gives CDR1 MDHEN, CDR2 SYDVKM. The CDR3 sequence is 14 residues long. With V trimmed by 8 bases and J by 5 bases, 4 bases remained unmatched. The CDR3 sequence is CASRLAGGRETQYF. CDR3 sequence (DNA): TGTGCCAGCCGACTAGCGGGAGGGAGGGAGACCCAGTACTTC.

The V call is TRBV28, the J call TRBJ2-1; 12 bases line up with TRBD2. The CDR3 extends over 16 amino acids. Trimming took 1 base from V and 6 from J; bases not matched to a gene: 4. The germline CDR1 and CDR2 sequences are MDHEN and SYDVKM. Written as DNA, the CDR3 is TGTGCCAGCAGTTTATTTCTAGCGGGAGGGGCCAATGAGCAGTTCTTC. Protein: CASSLFLAGGANEQFF.

CDR3 residues: CATSRLDRVYEQFF. The CDR3 DNA is TGTGCCACCAGCAGACTTGACAGGGTCTATGAGCAGTTCTTC. The V call is TRBV15, the J call TRBJ2-1; the match to TRBD1 covers 7 bases. V was clipped by 2 bases and J by 8 bases; unmatched bases: 6. From germline, CDR1 is LNHNV and CDR2 YYDKDF (reference sequence). The CDR3 has 14 residues.

The V and J genes are TRBV29-1 and TRBJ2-3, with 7 positions matching TRBD2. The CDR3 sequence is 18 residues long. The germline CDR1 and CDR2 sequences are SQVTM and ANQGSEA. The V gene end was trimmed by 7 bases and the J gene end by 2 bases; junction bases not matched to a gene: 21. The CDR3 DNA sequence: TGCAGCGGTACTAGCGCAAATTTTGTTACGTTCCCCACAGATACGCAGTATTTT. Its translation: CSGTSANFVTFPTDTQYF.

Here the CDR3 reads CASSEWAGTGPYEQYF. DNA of the CDR3: TGTGCCAGCAGTGAGTGGGCCGGGACAGGGCCCTACGAGCAGTACTTC. V and J are TRBV6-1 and TRBJ2-7; 9 positions agree with TRBD1. The V gene's germline CDR1 is MNHNS and CDR2 SASEGT. V lost 3 bases to trimming and J lost 2 bases; unmatched junction nucleotides: 8. The CDR3 loop spans 16 amino acids.

The gene calls are TRBV6-5 and TRBJ1-3; D is possibly TRBD1 (5 bases). V was shortened by 8 bases and J by 0 bases, with 14 bases between the two germline ends. From germline, CDR1 is MNHEY and CDR2 SVGAGI. The CDR3 runs to 15 residues. CDR3 sequence (DNA): TGTGCCAGCTCCCGAACAGGTTCCTCTGGAAACACCATATATTTT. Its protein product is CASSRTGSSGNTIYF.